This TCR beta chain originates from a study of CD8+CD57+ T cells in acquired aplastic anemia. The overall study: Healthy donors gave about 10.8 million reads on average for CD4+ cells.

Findings and limits, study-wide: Both patients and controls carried the same twenty-nine CD8+ CDR3 sequences.

The CDR3 runs 18 residues. The V gene end was trimmed by 4 bases and the J gene end by 6 bases; junction bases not matched to a gene: 16. The V gene's germline CDR1 is KGHDR and CDR2 SFDVKD. Genomic DNA served as template for TCR beta VDJ and CDR3 profiling. TCRdb reanalysed the reads using MiXCR and keeps one entry per CDR3 protein. Of 55,000 to 80,000 distinct CDR3 sequences in the sample, 54% were seen once. Concerning this clonotype itself: Its antigen remains unknown.

The sequence derives from a human donor in good health, serving as a control. Sequencing was performed on sorted CD4+, CD8+, or CD8+CD57+ T cells (not recorded which) from PBMCs. V is TRBV24-1 and J is TRBJ2-3; TRBD1 matches at 9 bases. CDR3 bases: TGTGCCACCAGTGACCCCCGAGTGGTCGGGACAGGGTCCGATACGCAGTATTTT. Amino acid sequence: CATSDPRVVGTGSDTQYF.